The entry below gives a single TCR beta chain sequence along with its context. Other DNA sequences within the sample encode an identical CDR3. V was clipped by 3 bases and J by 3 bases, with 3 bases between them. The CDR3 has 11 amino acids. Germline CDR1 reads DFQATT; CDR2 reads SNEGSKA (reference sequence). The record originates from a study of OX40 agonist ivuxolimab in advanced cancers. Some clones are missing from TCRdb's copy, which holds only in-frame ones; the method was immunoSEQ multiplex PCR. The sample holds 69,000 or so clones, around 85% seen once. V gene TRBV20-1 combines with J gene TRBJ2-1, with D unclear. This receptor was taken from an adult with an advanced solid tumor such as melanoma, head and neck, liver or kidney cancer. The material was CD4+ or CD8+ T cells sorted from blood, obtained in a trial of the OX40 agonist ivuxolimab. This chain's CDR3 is CSARGYNEQFF. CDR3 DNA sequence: TGCAGTGCTAGGGGCTACAATGAGCAGTTCTTC.